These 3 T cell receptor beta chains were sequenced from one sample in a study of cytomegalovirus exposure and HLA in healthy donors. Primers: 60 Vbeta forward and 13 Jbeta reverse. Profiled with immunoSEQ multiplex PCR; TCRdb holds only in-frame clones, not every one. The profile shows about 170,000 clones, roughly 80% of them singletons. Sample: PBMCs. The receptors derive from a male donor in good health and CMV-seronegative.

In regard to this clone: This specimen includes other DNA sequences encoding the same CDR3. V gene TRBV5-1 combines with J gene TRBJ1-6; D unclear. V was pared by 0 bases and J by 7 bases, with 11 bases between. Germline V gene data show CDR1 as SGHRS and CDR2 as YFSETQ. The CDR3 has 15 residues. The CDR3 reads CASSLAGGRNSPLHF. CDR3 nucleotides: TGCGCCAGCAGCTTGGCCGGAGGGAGGAATTCACCCCTCCACTTT.

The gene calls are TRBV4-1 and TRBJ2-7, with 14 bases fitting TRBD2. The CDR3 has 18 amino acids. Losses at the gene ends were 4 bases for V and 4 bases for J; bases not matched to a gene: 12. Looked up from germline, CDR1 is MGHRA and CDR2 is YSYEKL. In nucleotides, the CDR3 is TGCGCCAGCAGCCCACGGACTAGCGGGGGGCCGGATCGATACGAGCAGTACTTC. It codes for CASSPRTSGGPDRYEQYF.

The CDR3 nucleotides read TGTGCCAGCAGTGGGGACAGGCACTCTGGAAACACCATATATTTT. Protein sequence: CASSGDRHSGNTIYF. The chain has TRBV2 and TRBJ1-3, with 8 bases that match TRBD1. CDR1 is SNHLY, CDR2 FYNNEI, per germline. V lost 4 bases, J lost 0 bases, and 2 bases stayed unmatched. The CDR3 is 15 residues long.